Listed below are T cell receptor beta chains from one sample, sequenced in a study of blood T cell repertoires in COVID-19. Sequencing used immunoSEQ multiplex PCR; TCRdb keeps in-frame clones, though not all of them. The sample records tens of thousands of clones, 86% being singletons. The sample taken for sequencing was peripheral blood. These TCRs come from a human donor with acute or convalescent COVID-19. The donor label of this sample is uncertain. Each CDR3 is given without its conserved first and last residue. The D gene is left open where the match is weak. Rows may omit the clone size; those that give it use once, few, many or a size class.

clone size,D gene,J gene,V gene,CDR3 protein
-,-,TRBJ2-1,TRBV4-1,ASSPDPRGNEQF
-,-,TRBJ1-5,TRBV4-1,ASSLRGGDQPQH
-,TRBD1,TRBJ1-2,TRBV5-1,ATRGQGLSSYT
-,TRBD1,TRBJ1-2,TRBV6-5,ASSYVTGTGAYGYT
-,TRBD1,TRBJ1-3,TRBV12-5,ASGLVPPGTAGNTIY
-,-,TRBJ1-5,TRBV19,ASSISAGKPQH
once,TRBD1,TRBJ1-2,TRBV24-1,ATSDLERGHGYT
-,TRBD1,TRBJ1-6,TRBV3-1/TRBV3-2,ASSYRTGNSPLH
-,TRBD2,TRBJ2-2,TRBV9,VDSGGRNTGELF
-,-,TRBJ2-7,TRBV19,AHPYEQY
-,TRBD2,TRBJ2-7,TRBV6-5,ASRGTAGGDEQY
-,TRBD1,TRBJ2-6,TRBV7-2,ASSFLRGPGANVLT
-,TRBD1,TRBJ1-1,TRBV10-3,ASDRDRTIMNTEAF
-,-,TRBJ2-2,TRBV21-1,ASSKVSRAVYTGELF
-,-,TRBJ1-3,TRBV5-1,ASSSQGTGNTIY
-,TRBD2,TRBJ2-5,TRBV29-1,SHVGGGTQY
-,-,TRBJ1-1,TRBV6-5,ASNGAGAVDTEAF
once,TRBD1,TRBJ1-1,TRBV7-3,ASSLIGPGQGGRKTEAF
-,TRBD1,TRBJ1-2,TRBV5-4,ASRSGQGGGYT
-,TRBD1,TRBJ2-5,TRBV3-1/TRBV3-2,ASSLGTGVYETQY
-,-,TRBJ1-3,TRBV30,AWSIRGGLVSLSGNTIY
-,-,TRBJ1-1,TRBV14,ASSPMGGNKYTEAF
-,TRBD1,TRBJ1-5,TRBV5-6,ASSWWDRDQPQH
-,TRBD1,TRBJ1-2,TRBV27,ASSPGQGAGYT
once,-,TRBJ1-2,TRBV30,AWSVGYNYGYT
-,-,TRBJ1-1,TRBV7-3,ASSLSGTNTEAF
once,-,TRBJ1-4,TRBV4-1,ASSPKDGGSEKLF